This T cell receptor (beta chain) was identified in a study of Ad26.COV2.S vaccination and SARS-CoV-2 variants (dated by TCRdb to about 2021). Regarding the research as a whole: Donors in the vaccine arm were drawn from COV1001, a multicentre, randomized, double-blind, placebo-controlled phase I-IIa trial testing Ad26.COV2.S in healthy adults. Throughout the experiments and outcome assessment, investigators stayed blinded to trial group allocation. The specificity and breadth of SARS-CoV-2-reactive T cell receptors after Ad26.COV2.S vaccination were assessed by TCRbeta repertoire sequencing. A total of 32 samples were included in the TCR-sequenced set, comprising about 20 Ad26.COV2.S vaccine recipients, 5 placebo recipients and 8 SARS-CoV-2 convalescent individuals. Participants in the trial were split at random into five groups of five each, receiving low-dose or high-dose Ad26.COV2.S once or twice, or else placebo on both occasions. Dosing of Ad26.COV2.S was intramuscular, at either 5x10^10 or 1x10^11 viral particles, delivered as one shot or as two shots spaced 56 days apart. The study at large found these results: Comparable non-spike TCR breadth was observed between vaccine and placebo recipients, consistent with only spike being contained in the vaccine. After vaccination, substantial breadth of spike-specific CD8+ and CD4+ T cell responses was reported. Higher spike-specific TCR breadth was observed in Ad26.COV2.S recipients than in placebo recipients (P = 0.0014). It was noted by the authors that total T cell responses may have been underestimated by the TCR breadth and depth analyses. The study lacked the statistical power to compare responses across vaccine doses or regimens.

TCRbeta CDR3 regions were sequenced with the immunoSEQ Assay. After extraction, genomic DNA underwent amplification by bias-controlled multiplex PCR, followed by high-throughput sequencing. The authors processed their data as follows. To quantify the absolute abundance of each unique TCRbeta CDR3 region, sequences were collapsed and filtered. T cell fraction was estimated by normalization of TCRbeta template counts to usable DNA, with usable DNA being measured through amplification of reference genes present in all nucleated cells. Repertoire TCRs were annotated as SARS-CoV-2-specific when V gene, CDR3 amino acid sequence and J gene were exactly matched to a known reactive TCR set. MIRA supplied the reference SARS-CoV-2 TCR set, which was filtered for enrichment in COVID-19-positive ImmuneCODE repertoires so that public or cross-reactive TCRs were removed. Using the MIRA antigens, annotated TCRs were further analysed by specific ORF or by position within an ORF. Breadth was defined as annotated unique rearrangements over total unique productive rearrangements; depth was the summed frequency of those rearrangements. Two-sided Wilcoxon rank-sum tests were applied when comparing TCR breadth between groups. What TCRdb holds here is the immuneACCESS table cut down to in-frame rearrangements. Part of the clones is not present; checked against another copy, under half of the missing clones reflect an unresolved V gene, and the others are unexplained. The D gene and trimming were derived from the DNA, and the V and J assignments and clone size from that table. The sample includes 350,000 to 500,000 clones, with 75% to 95% observed a single time. 12% of the sample lies in the top ten.

The sample's treatment or condition, from its label and the paper: 19 received Ad26.COV2.S at low or high dose, single or two shots; several received placebo; per-sample allocation not given. For vaccine and placebo recipients, the sequenced repertoires came from samples collected on day 63 after the first injection. In Cohort 1b, roughly 25 adults aged 18-55 years were enrolled at a single site in Boston, USA, between 29 July and 7 August 2020. Ad26.COV2.S was a replication-incompetent adenovirus type 26 vector expressing a prefusion-stabilized SARS-CoV-2 spike protein from the original Wuhan strain. Notes on this clone: The antigen it binds to is not known. One base away there is no much larger clone; base qualities are not given.

Counted from cysteine to phenylalanine, this CDR3 has 12 amino acids. CDR3 DNA is the only sequence kept; it has 36 bases, read in frame from the first base. The junction carries 9 bases between V and J, which are trimmed by 2 bases and 8 bases respectively. From the germline V gene, CDR1 is MNHEY and CDR2 is SVGAGI. The receptor chain draws on TRBV6-5 and TRBJ1-2; the D segment cannot be called with confidence. The sample consisted of peripheral blood, taken in a trial of Ad26.COV2.S vaccine versus placebo. This clonotype was obtained from a person between 18 and 59 years old who received the Ad26.COV2.S COVID-19 vaccine or a placebo. The CDR3 has the sequence CASSYGGNGYTF. The sequenced DNA is TGTGCCAGCAGTTACGGAGGGAACGGCTACACCTTC.